This T cell receptor (beta chain) was profiled in a study of blood T cell repertoires in COVID-19. On the study more broadly: Italy, Spain and the United States were the sources of the convalescent and acute COVID-19 samples. From T cells, B-cell-depleted T cells, or PBMCs came the material, which was cDNA or gDNA.

Adults between roughly 18 and 100 years of age took part from fewer than 30 US areas. This CDR3 has 15 amino acids. The V end was cut by 0 bases, the J end by 0 bases, with 8 bases between. Per the germline V gene, CDR1 is MGHRA and CDR2 is YSYEKL. Per the study methods: Nucleated cell counts were estimated from reference gene primer amplification. The table came from immunoSEQ multiplex PCR; TCRdb's copy has only in-frame clones and leaves some out. V, J and clone size are taken as reported in that table, and D and trimming were inferred from the DNA itself. This sample has more than 350,000 clones; 70% to 90% occur once, and the top ten carry around 1.5%.

The chain carries TRBV4-1 and TRBJ1-1; maybe TRBD1 (6 bases). This clonotype was obtained from a woman between 18 and 29 years old who had been exposed to COVID-19. Sequenced input: PBMCs or T cells enriched from blood (not recorded which). Here the CDR3 DNA reads TGCGCCAGCAGCCAAGACAGGGGCGTGAACACTGAAGCTTTCTTT. It specifies CASSQDRGVNTEAFF.